A single sample is the source of the 5 T cell receptor beta chains below, sequenced in a study of cytomegalovirus exposure and HLA in healthy donors. PCR amplification relied on 60 Vbeta primers (plus 13 Jbeta primers). Using immunoSEQ multiplex PCR, the repertoire was profiled, and TCRdb retains in-frame clones only, with some absent. Of around 130,000 clones in the sample, approximately 79% were seen once. The sequenced sample was PBMCs. These receptors came from a female donor in good health and CMV-seronegative.

This clone came up a few times. The V and J genes are TRBV7-9 and TRBJ2-5; 8 bases line up with TRBD2. Germline-derived CDR1 and CDR2 are SEHNR and FQNEAQ (reference sequence). Trimming cost V 7 bases and J 5 bases; bases outside gene matches: 12. This CDR3 has 15 residues. In DNA form, the CDR3 reads TGTGCCAGCAAACCCCCCCTCCGGGAGGGCGAGACCCAGTACTTC. Protein product: CASKPPLREGETQYF.

The rearrangement links TRBV6-1 to TRBJ1-5; 7 bases map to TRBD1. Germline-derived CDR1 and CDR2 are MNHNS and SASEGT. This CDR3 comprises 15 residues. V gave up 6 bases and J gave up 5 bases; unmatched junction bases: 10. The CDR3 DNA follows: TGTGCCAGCAGGAGGGTCATAGGGGGCGATCAGCCCCAGCATTTT. Translating it yields CASRRVIGGDQPQHF.

The chain couples TRBV28 to TRBJ2-6; unclear D gene. Trimming took off 3 bases at V and 0 bases at J, with 15 bases between the two ends. There are 18 residues in the CDR3. Germline assignment: CDR1 MDHEN and CDR2 SYDVKM. The DNA of the CDR3 is TGTGCCAGCAGTTTGGCGGCCGCCTCCCCCTCTGGGGCCAACGTCCTGACTTTC. Its translation: CASSLAAASPSGANVLTF.

V usage is TRBV4-1 and J usage is TRBJ2-1; 13 bases are a match to TRBD2. V was pared by 5 bases and J by 5 bases, with 9 bases of the junction left unmatched. CDR1 is MGHRA, CDR2 YSYEKL, per germline. There are 17 residues in the CDR3. The CDR3 DNA sequence: TGCGCCAGCAGCACACGGACTAGCGGGAGTCGCAACAATGAGCAGTTCTTC. Protein: CASSTRTSGSRNNEQFF.

The CDR3: CASSPRTGTDTQYF. The CDR3 nucleotides read TGTGCCAGCAGTCCCCGGACAGGGACAGATACGCAGTATTTT. The chain uses TRBV6-1 and TRBJ2-3; 8 bases fit TRBD1. Germline CDR1 is MNHNS and CDR2 is SASEGT. V was pared by 5 bases and J by 3 bases, with 4 bases of the junction left unmatched. This CDR3 is built from 14 residues.